The entry that follows covers one T cell receptor (beta chain) sequence. Its matching antigen is unknown. Sequenced by immunoSEQ multiplex PCR; TCRdb stores in-frame clones only, minus some. The sample contains 120,000 to 150,000 clones, about 92% of which appear only once. This record belongs to a study of T cell responses to AZD1222 COVID-19 vaccine. The overall study: Combined were second doses at about 4 or about 12 weeks.

The CDR3 sequence is 13 residues long. CDR1 is SQVTM, CDR2 ANQGSEA, per germline. The V gene lost 1 base and the J gene lost 6 bases, with 13 bases spanning the gap. Study-level results: In a largely white British group with more females than males, clonal diversity was possibly underestimated. Just a handful of AZD1222 recipients were seropositive at baseline.

The sequence came from an adult in good health. The rearrangement links TRBV29-1 to TRBJ2-7; D is perhaps TRBD2 (5 bases). The sequenced sample was peripheral blood, obtained on day 0 of AZD1222 vaccination. For the CDR3, the DNA is TGCAGCGTTGAAGCCGAGGGAGCATTCGAGCAGTACTTC. This translates into CSVEAEGAFEQYF.